Below are 16 T cell receptor beta chains sequenced from a single sample in a study of cytomegalovirus exposure and HLA in healthy donors. PCR amplification relied on 60 Vbeta primers (plus 13 Jbeta primers). Assay: immunoSEQ multiplex PCR; the TCRdb copy retains only in-frame clones and omits some. Seen here are 140,000 or so clones, about 80% observed once, and the top ten hold about 1.7%. Sequencing was carried out using PBMCs. These receptors were collected from a woman in her twenties or thirties in good health and CMV-seronegative.

The chain employs TRBV6-1 and TRBJ2-2; D remains ambiguous. The V end was cut by 6 bases, the J end by 5 bases, with 7 bases between. Germline loops: CDR1 MNHNS, CDR2 SASEGT. The CDR3 is 12 amino acids. Here the CDR3 DNA reads TGTGCCAGCAGAGTCACTACCGGGGAGCTGTTTTTT. It encodes CASRVTTGELFF.

The rearrangement links TRBV28 to TRBJ1-2; no reliable D call. The CDR3 runs to 13 residues. The V end lost 2 bases, the J end lost 7 bases, and 11 bases lay between the germline ends. Germline V gene data show CDR1 as MDHEN and CDR2 as SYDVKM. The CDR3 protein is CASSLTLGGGYTF. The CDR3 DNA is TGTGCCAGCAGTTTAACTCTGGGAGGTGGCTACACCTTC.

J is TRBJ1-5 and V is TRBV2; 9 bases are shared with TRBD1. Germline V gives CDR1 SNHLY, CDR2 FYNNEI. The length of the CDR3 is 14 residues. V lost 6 bases, J lost 6 bases, and 6 bases stayed unmatched. CDR3: CASRGDRDTQPQHF. CDR3 in DNA: TGTGCCAGCAGAGGGGACAGGGACACTCAGCCCCAGCATTTT.

This clone was seen only once. The rearrangement links TRBV2 to TRBJ1-4; D remains unclear. Germline V gives CDR1 SNHLY, CDR2 FYNNEI. The ends were cut back, 1 base at V and 7 bases at J, with 13 bases in the middle. This CDR3 has 15 residues. This CDR3 reads CASSEVNPPGEKLFF. Written as DNA, the CDR3 is TGTGCCAGCAGTGAAGTAAATCCGCCGGGTGAAAAACTGTTTTTT.

V and J are TRBV9 and TRBJ1-3; D remains unclear. Germline-derived CDR1 and CDR2 are SGDLS and YYNGEE. The CDR3 is 15 amino acids. The V end was cut by 7 bases, the J end by 0 bases, with 14 bases between. The CDR3 here is CASGAQDFSGNTIYF. CDR3 DNA: TGTGCCAGCGGCGCCCAGGATTTCTCTGGAAACACCATATATTTT.

This chain links TRBV6-6 with TRBJ2-2; no definite D call. Looked up from germline, CDR1 is MNHNY and CDR2 is SVGAGI (reference sequence). Deletions cut 2 bases from V and 7 bases from J, with 11 bases between. The CDR3 is 14 residues long. In nucleotides, the CDR3 is TGTGCCAGCAGTTACGAGATATCCGACGGGGAGCTGTTTTTT. Protein: CASSYEISDGELFF.

The genes are TRBV14 and TRBJ1-1; TRBD1 agrees at 7 bases. CDR1 and CDR2 from the germline V gene are SGHDN and FVKESK. With 4 bases clipped from V and 5 bases from J, the junction kept 4 bases outside the gene matches. The CDR3 extends over 13 amino acids. This chain's CDR3 is CASSRQGGTEAFF. The CDR3 region has the DNA TGTGCCAGCAGCCGACAGGGCGGGACTGAAGCTTTCTTT.

The V call is TRBV6-6, the J call TRBJ1-1; D uncertain. The CDR3 length is 13 residues. V was clipped by 9 bases and J by 2 bases, with 13 bases between them. Germline CDR1 is MNHNY and CDR2 is SVGAGI (reference sequence). The CDR3 DNA reads as TGTGCCAGTATGAGGTCCCCCAACACTGAAGCTTTCTTT. Residues: CASMRSPNTEAFF.

The genes are TRBV4-3 and TRBJ1-2, with 7 bases that match TRBD1. V lost 4 bases, J lost 0 bases, and 5 bases stayed unmatched. Germline V lookup: CDR1 LGHNA, CDR2 YSLEER. The CDR3 is made up of 15 amino acids. CDR3 loop: CASSPTGVPNYGYTF. The CDR3 DNA follows: TGCGCCAGCAGCCCAACAGGGGTCCCTAACTATGGCTACACCTTC.

The chain employs TRBV19 and TRBJ1-1, with a possible D match to TRBD1 (5 bases). V gave up 3 bases and J gave up 3 bases, with 11 bases separating them. CDR3 size: 14 residues. The germline V gene has CDR1 LNHDA and CDR2 SQIVND (reference sequence). The CDR3 sequence: CASSMQGYDTEAFF. The CDR3, as DNA: TGTGCCAGTAGTATGCAGGGTTACGACACTGAAGCTTTCTTT.

This chain links TRBV6-5 with TRBJ1-4, with TRBD1 matching 8 bases. The CDR3 is made up of 14 amino acids. The trim removed 6 bases at V and 5 bases at J, leaving 5 bases unmatched. The V gene's germline CDR1 is MNHEY and CDR2 SVGAGI. This CDR3 reads CASSWDRKNEKLFF. In nucleotides, the CDR3 is TGTGCCAGCAGCTGGGACAGGAAAAATGAAAAACTGTTTTTT.

This clone was seen a handful of times. The chain couples TRBV10-2 to TRBJ1-1, with TRBD1 matching over 9 bases. The trim removed 6 bases at V and 1 base at J, leaving 3 bases unmatched. Germline CDR1 reads WSHSY; CDR2 reads SAAADI. The CDR3 loop spans 14 amino acids. The CDR3 DNA reads as TGCGCCAGCAGAGACAGGGGGGGGAACACTGAAGCTTTCTTT. Translation: CASRDRGGNTEAFF.

V gene TRBV7-8 combines with J gene TRBJ1-5; tentatively, D is TRBD1 (5 bases). Germline values: CDR1 SGHVS, CDR2 FQNEAQ. V was pared by 5 bases and J by 4 bases, with 15 bases between. The CDR3 totals 15 residues. The CDR3 sequence: CASSPGTNPNQPQHF. In DNA form, the CDR3 reads TGTGCCAGCAGCCCCGGGACTAACCCTAATCAGCCCCAGCATTTT.

V is TRBV4-2 and J is TRBJ1-2, with D maybe TRBD1 (5 bases). Per germline, CDR1 LGHNA and CDR2 YNFKEQ. Trimming took 6 bases from V and 1 from J, leaving 12 bases between them. The CDR3 has 14 amino acids. This CDR3 is CASSQQQDNYGYTF. CDR3 DNA sequence: TGTGCCAGCAGTCAACAACAGGATAACTATGGCTACACCTTC.

This clone was seen only a few times. This chain uses TRBV7-6 with TRBJ1-1, with 8 positions matching TRBD1. The germline V gene has CDR1 SGHVS and CDR2 FNYEAQ. With V trimmed by 5 bases and J by 4 bases, 6 bases remained unmatched. There are 14 residues in the CDR3. The chain's CDR3 is CASSARQGSTEAFF. The CDR3 coding sequence is TGTGCCAGCAGCGCAAGACAGGGGAGCACTGAAGCTTTCTTT.

The rearrangement joins TRBV5-8 to TRBJ1-5; maybe TRBD1 (6 bases). The CDR3 spans 16 residues. With 2 bases removed from V and 0 bases from J, the gap between germline ends came to 12 bases. CDR1 and CDR2 from the germline V gene are SGHTS and YDEGEE. CDR3 sequence (DNA): TGTGCCAGCAGCTTAGGGCAGGGGAATAGCAATCAGCCCCAGCATTTT. Protein product: CASSLGQGNSNQPQHF.